The 7 T cell receptor beta chains below come from one sample, sequenced in a study of cytomegalovirus exposure and HLA in healthy donors. It was with 60 Vbeta and 13 Jbeta primers that the PCR ran. Here immunoSEQ multiplex PCR was the method, and the copy in TCRdb shows in-frame clones only, minus some. Of approximately 140,000 clones in the sample, roughly 80% were seen once. Sequences were obtained from PBMCs. The receptors originated from a boy aged 10-17 years in good health and CMV-seronegative.

The rearrangement links TRBV4-2 to TRBJ1-2, with 9 bases that match TRBD1. V gave up 0 bases and J gave up 6 bases; unmatched junction bases: 11. CDR3 length equals 17 residues. Per germline, CDR1 LGHNA and CDR2 YNFKEQ. Here the CDR3 DNA reads TGTGCCAGCAGCCAAGATGAATGGGACAGGGTTAAAGATGGCTACACCTTC. Its protein is CASSQDEWDRVKDGYTF.

The chain couples TRBV29-1 to TRBJ2-7; 7 bases fit TRBD1. V lost 4 bases and J lost 0; bases outside the gene matches: 3. The CDR3 runs 13 residues. The germline V gene encodes CDR1 SQVTM and CDR2 ANQGSEA. The CDR3 nucleotides are TGCAGCGTTGCCAACAGGGGCTCCTACGAGCAGTACTTC. Translated, it gives CSVANRGSYEQYF.

Here the CDR3 reads CASSQTLAGATGELFF. CDR3 nucleotide sequence: TGCGCCAGCAGCCAGACCCTAGCGGGAGCCACCGGGGAGCTGTTTTTT. This chain links TRBV4-3 with TRBJ2-2, with 10 nucleotides matching TRBD2. Germline lookup yields CDR1 LGHNA and CDR2 YSLEER. The CDR3 sequence is 16 residues long. J lost 4 bases, V lost 3 bases, and 5 bases had no gene match.

This chain uses TRBV30 with TRBJ2-5; D gene unclear. Looked up from germline, CDR1 is GTSNPN and CDR2 is SVGIG (reference sequence). V dropped 2 bases and J dropped 4 bases, with 8 bases sitting between them. The CDR3 covers 12 residues. CDR3 sequence: CAWSPLPETQYF. The CDR3 DNA reads TGTGCCTGGAGTCCACTTCCAGAGACCCAGTACTTC.

The V call is TRBV5-1, the J call TRBJ2-7; D unclear. V gave up 0 bases and J gave up 4 bases, with 14 bases separating them. The CDR3 sequence is 15 residues long. In germline, CDR1 is SGHRS, CDR2 YFSETQ. CDR3: CASSLESHGEYEQYF. The DNA of the CDR3 is TGCGCCAGCAGCTTGGAATCTCACGGAGAATACGAGCAGTACTTC. Together with reference TRBV5-1 and TRBJ2-7, the CDR3 gives the full variable domain: KAGVTQTPRYLIKTRGQQVTLSCSPISGHRSVSWYQQTPGQGLQFLFEYFSETQRNKGNFPGRFSGRQFSNSRSEMNVSTLELGDSALYLCASSLESHGEYEQYFGPGTRLTVT.

J is TRBJ2-2 and V is TRBV5-1; 7 bases line up with TRBD2. The CDR3 extends over 16 amino acids. Germline CDR1 SGHRS, CDR2 YFSETQ. After removal of 0 bases from V and 0 bases from J, the junction contained 2 bases not matched to a gene. The CDR3 DNA reads as TGCGCCAGCAGCTTGGCGGCGGGAGCGAACACCGGGGAGCTGTTTTTT. Its translation is CASSLAAGANTGELFF.

A single count supports this clone. The CDR3 spells CAWSRREGLQETQYF. The CDR3 DNA follows: TGTGCCTGGAGTAGGCGGGAGGGCCTTCAGGAGACCCAGTACTTC. The J gene is TRBJ2-5, the V gene TRBV30; 9 nucleotides match TRBD2. This CDR3 spans 15 amino acids. Trimming removed 2 bases from V and 5 bases from J; junction bases left unmatched: 9. CDR1 and CDR2 from the germline V gene are GTSNPN and SVGIG (reference sequence).